This T cell receptor beta chain was identified in a study of identifying expanded T cells in peripheral blood. The CDR3 is 16 amino acids. Trimming took 4 bases from V and 4 from J; bases not matched to a gene: 11. The V gene's germline CDR1 is SGHNT and CDR2 YYREEE (reference sequence). Here immunoSEQ multiplex PCR was the method, and the copy in TCRdb shows in-frame clones only, minus some. The table shows 45,000 to 75,000 clones, with about four fifths occurring only once. Sequences were obtained from blood. V usage is TRBV5-4 and J usage is TRBJ2-1; TRBD2 matches 7 bases. This clonotype was obtained from a person aged 18 to 69 in good health. CDR3 region: CASSGRERGNYNEQFF. CDR3 coding DNA: TGTGCCAGCAGCGGGAGAGAGCGGGGCAATTACAATGAGCAGTTCTTC. Supplemented by reference TRBV5-4 and TRBJ2-1, the full variable domain reads ETGVTQSPTHLIKTRGQQVTLRCSSQSGHNTVSWYQQALGQGPQFIFQYYREEENGRGNFPPRFSGLQFPNYSSELNVNALELDDSALYLCASSGRERGNYNEQFFGPGTRLTVL.